One sample yielded the 30 T cell receptor beta chains listed below, sequenced in a study of OX40 agonist ivuxolimab in advanced cancers. Sequencing was performed with immunoSEQ multiplex PCR; in TCRdb, only in-frame clones are kept and a portion is missing. The repertoire holds 65,000 to 95,000 clones, with 92% as singletons. This specimen was CD4+ or CD8+ T cells sorted from blood, taken in a trial of the OX40 agonist ivuxolimab. Receptor source: an adult with an advanced solid tumor such as melanoma, head and neck, liver or kidney cancer.

The J gene is TRBJ2-3, the V gene TRBV5-1; maybe TRBD1 (5 bases). The CDR3 is made up of 16 amino acids. With 2 bases removed from V and 3 bases from J, the gap between germline ends came to 16 bases. The germline CDR1 and CDR2 sequences are SGHRS and YFSETQ. CDR3 in amino acids: CASSLQVVVGTDTQYF. The CDR3 DNA is TGCGCCAGCAGCTTACAGGTGGTAGTAGGGACAGATACGCAGTATTTT.

This chain uses TRBV7-2 with TRBJ2-7; 11 bases line up with TRBD2. CDR1 is SGHTA and CDR2 is FQGNSA in the germline V gene. After removal of 5 bases from V and 9 bases from J, the junction contained 12 bases not matched to a gene. The CDR3 is made up of 15 amino acids. CDR3 loop: CASSRAGTSGTWQYF. The DNA of the CDR3 is TGTGCCAGCAGCAGAGCCGGGACTAGCGGTACGTGGCAGTACTTC.

The CDR3 region has the DNA TGTGCCAGCAGCCCAGGTTCTGGCTATGGCTACACCTTC. Translating gives CASSPGSGYGYTF. The rearrangement joins TRBV7-3 to TRBJ1-2, with D hard to call. The V gene lost 5 bases and the J gene lost 4 bases, with 11 bases spanning the gap. This CDR3 region has 13 residues. Germline CDR1 and CDR2: SGHTA and FQGTGA.

The chain employs TRBV11-3 and TRBJ1-1, with 8 nucleotides matching TRBD1. CDR1 and CDR2 (germline): SGHNT, YENEEA. J lost 5 bases, V lost 5 bases, and 7 bases had no gene match. This CDR3 is 14 amino acids long. The CDR3 DNA follows: TGTGCCAGCAGCAAGCCAGGGGGCTGGACTGAAGCTTTCTTT. Translating gives CASSKPGGWTEAFF.

The J gene is TRBJ1-4, the V gene TRBV9; 8 bases are shared with TRBD1. This CDR3 has 14 residues. V shed 1 base, J shed 8 bases, and the junction held 4 bases outside the gene matches. Germline V lookup: CDR1 SGDLS, CDR2 YYNGEE. DNA of the CDR3: TGTGCCAGCAGCGTAAGGGGGACAGGAGAAAAACTGTTTTTT. Translation gives CASSVRGTGEKLFF.

V gene TRBV29-1 combines with J gene TRBJ1-2; D perhaps matches TRBD1 (5 bases). V dropped 2 bases and J dropped 2 bases, with 9 bases sitting between them. The CDR3 contains 13 residues. CDR1 SQVTM and CDR2 ANQGSEA come from the germline V gene. CDR3 DNA: TGCAGCGTTGAAACGACAGCCAACTATGGCTACACCTTC. Translated: CSVETTANYGYTF.

V and J are TRBV6-5 and TRBJ2-7, with 9 bases that match TRBD1. This CDR3 has 16 residues. The V gene's germline CDR1 is MNHEY and CDR2 SVGAGI. The trim removed 2 bases at V and 1 base at J, leaving 6 bases unmatched. Here the CDR3 reads CASSYRGQGLSYEQYF. The CDR3 nucleotides are TGTGCCAGCAGTTACCGGGGACAGGGCCTTTCCTACGAGCAGTACTTC.

This sequence joins TRBV30 and TRBJ2-7; TRBD2 might be the D (6 bases). CDR3 length: 13 amino acids. V lost 3 bases and J 6 bases, leaving 15 bases between the germline ends. Germline V CDR1 and CDR2: GTSNPN, SVGIG (reference sequence). CDR3 protein: CAWSLATGREQYF. For the CDR3, the DNA is TGTGCCTGGAGCCTAGCGACGGGTCGCGAGCAGTACTTC.

This chain links TRBV30 with TRBJ2-5, with unresolved D. The ends were cut back, 6 bases at V and 6 bases at J, with 14 bases in the middle. The CDR3 is 12 residues long. Germline V gives CDR1 GTSNPN, CDR2 SVGIG (reference sequence). CDR3 coding DNA: TGTGCCTGTGATAGCAATCAGAAGACCCAGTACTTC. Its translation is CACDSNQKTQYF.

The chain joins TRBV6-5 to TRBJ1-2, with D tentatively TRBD1 (5 bases). The CDR3 totals 15 residues. V was pared by 2 bases and J by 3 bases, with 13 bases between. Germline V gene data show CDR1 as MNHEY and CDR2 as SVGAGI. CDR3 in DNA: TGTGCCAGCAGTTACAGCGGGGGATGGGACTATGGCTACACCTTC. Its protein is CASSYSGGWDYGYTF.

J is TRBJ2-5 and V is TRBV5-1, with no clear D. The germline V gene has CDR1 SGHRS and CDR2 YFSETQ. V dropped 1 base and J dropped 1 base, with 8 bases sitting between them. The CDR3 loop spans 14 amino acids. The CDR3 region is CASSLSQGQETQYF. CDR3 nucleotides: TGCGCCAGCAGCTTGAGTCAAGGCCAAGAGACCCAGTACTTC.

This CDR3 is CASSFDAVAYEQYF. CDR3 sequence (DNA): TGTGCCAGCAGCTTCGACGCCGTTGCGTACGAGCAGTACTTC. The chain links TRBV7-2 to TRBJ2-7; D is unresolved. V lost 3 bases, J lost 4 bases, and 13 bases lay in between. This CDR3 is 14 amino acids long. Per the germline V gene, CDR1 is SGHTA and CDR2 is FQGNSA. The full variable domain, completed using reference TRBV7-2 and TRBJ2-7, is GAGVSQSPSNKVTEKGKDVELRCDPISGHTALYWYRQSLGQGLEFLIYFQGNSAPDKSGLPSDRFSAERTGGSVSTLTIQRTQQEDSAVYLCASSFDAVAYEQYFGPGTRLTVT.

The rearrangement joins TRBV12-2 to TRBJ2-2; the table's D call, TRBD1, was not checked against the DNA. TRBV12-2 is shown as a pseudogene. The CDR3 consists of 16 residues. The CDR3 here is CASRLIRDREIGELFF. CDR3 coding DNA: TGTGCAAGTCGTTTGATCCGGGACAGGGAAATCGGGGAGCTGTTTTTT.

The chain uses TRBV28 and TRBJ1-1; no definite D call. The CDR3 length is 11 residues. Per germline, CDR1 MDHEN and CDR2 SYDVKM. CDR3 amino acids: CALCTETEAFF. DNA for the CDR3: TGTGCTCTATGTACGGAGACTGAAGCTTTCTTT.

V is TRBV11-1 and J is TRBJ2-6; 7 bases line up with TRBD1. The germline CDR1 and CDR2 sequences are SGHAT and FQDESV (reference sequence). Trimming removed 5 bases from V and 2 bases from J; junction bases left unmatched: 6. This CDR3 has 16 residues. The CDR3 region has the DNA TGTGCCAGCAGCCGTCTAGGGGGCACTGGGGCCAACGTCCTGACTTTC. Protein: CASSRLGGTGANVLTF.

The V gene is TRBV4-1, the J gene TRBJ2-7, with D possibly being TRBD2 (7 bases). From germline, CDR1 is MGHRA and CDR2 YSYEKL. The CDR3 has 17 amino acids. V was trimmed by 4 bases and J by 4 bases, leaving 23 bases between them. The chain's CDR3 is CASSRADGGRGGYEQYF. CDR3 DNA: TGCGCCAGCAGCCGAGCGGATGGCGGGAGAGGGGGGTACGAGCAGTACTTC.

The chain links TRBV7-2 to TRBJ2-7; possibly TRBD2 for D (5 bases). The CDR3 covers 15 residues. Between the trimmed V and J ends, which lost 1 base and 2 bases, there was a span of 12 bases. Germline V gene data show CDR1 as SGHTA and CDR2 as FQGNSA. For the CDR3, the DNA is TGTGCCAGCAGCTTAGAAGTAGCGCTCGCCTACGAGCAGTACTTC. It is translated as CASSLEVALAYEQYF.

The V and J genes are TRBV10-3 and TRBJ2-7; D uncertain. The length of the CDR3 is 11 residues. Germline V gene sequence: CDR1 ENHRY, CDR2 SYGVKD. V shed 7 bases and J shed 0 bases, with 4 bases lying between them. The CDR3 loop reads CAIMDSYEQYF. The CDR3 nucleotides are TGTGCCATCATGGACTCCTACGAGCAGTACTTC.

Comment on this clone: Other DNA variants within this sample encode the same CDR3. The chain carries TRBV29-1 and TRBJ2-1; D not certain. With 2 bases removed from V and 3 bases from J, the gap between germline ends came to 11 bases. Germline CDR1 reads SQVTM; CDR2 reads ANQGSEA. This CDR3 has 14 amino acids. The DNA for the CDR3 is TGCAGCGTTGAATCGGAGCGTCTCTACAATGAGCAGTTCTTC. As protein: CSVESERLYNEQFF.

This chain joins TRBV7-9 and TRBJ1-2, with D uncertain. Deletions cut 5 bases from V and 4 bases from J, with 17 bases between. Germline CDR1 is SEHNR and CDR2 is FQNEAQ (reference sequence). The CDR3 is 15 amino acids. The CDR3: CASSPTGIPSYGYTF. CDR3 bases: TGTGCCAGCAGCCCAACCGGGATCCCCAGCTATGGCTACACCTTC.

This chain uses TRBV5-1 with TRBJ2-7; D is unresolved. V gave up 4 bases and J gave up 0 bases, with 14 bases separating them. Germline lookup yields CDR1 SGHRS and CDR2 YFSETQ. This CDR3 comprises 15 residues. The CDR3 DNA reads TGCGCCAGCAGCCCCCGAGTTACCAGCTCCTACGAGCAGTACTTC. It encodes CASSPRVTSSYEQYF.

This chain's CDR3 is CATHGGTGGDSGVDEQFF. CDR3 coding DNA: TGTGCAACGCATGGGGGGACAGGGGGCGATTCAGGCGTTGATGAGCAGTTCTTC. V gene TRBV19 combines with J gene TRBJ2-1; 12 nucleotides align to TRBD1. This CDR3 has 18 amino acids. The germline V gene encodes CDR1 LNHDA and CDR2 SQIVND (reference sequence).

The chain is built from TRBV7-9 and TRBJ1-1; 11 bases map to TRBD1. The J segment lost 0 bases and the V segment lost 2 bases, leaving 5 bases of the junction unmatched. The CDR3 consists of 17 residues. The germline V gene has CDR1 SEHNR and CDR2 FQNEAQ (reference sequence). CDR3 nucleotide sequence: TGTGCCAGCAGCTTATCGGACAGGGGGCCGGTGAACACTGAAGCTTTCTTT. Residues: CASSLSDRGPVNTEAFF.

J is TRBJ2-1 and V is TRBV7-3; 16 bases align to TRBD2. Germline V gene sequence: CDR1 SGHTA, CDR2 FQGTGA. The CDR3 consists of 15 residues. J lost 8 bases, V lost 6 bases, and 4 bases had no gene match. The DNA of the CDR3 is TGTGCCAGCAGGGAGGGACTAGCGGGAGGGGATGAGCAGTTCTTC. Protein: CASREGLAGGDEQFF. The full variable domain, rest sourced from reference TRBV7-3 and TRBJ2-1, is GAGVSQTPSNKVTEKGKYVELRCDPISGHTALYWYRQSLGQGPEFLIYFQGTGAADDSGLPNDRFFAVRPEGSVSTLKIQRTERGDSAVYLCASREGLAGGDEQFFGPGTRLTVL.

Turning to this clone: A junction boundary mismatches the germline segment, possibly from a read error. The chain uses TRBV27 and TRBJ2-7; 7 bases align to TRBD2. CDR3 length equals 14 residues. The germline CDR1 and CDR2 sequences are MNHEY and SMNVEV (reference sequence). CDR3 DNA: TGTGCCAGCAGTTTGCTGGGCTCGGGGCGGGAGCGGAACTTC. Translated: CASSLLGSGRERNF.

This chain uses TRBV19 with TRBJ2-3; 8 nucleotides match TRBD2. The CDR3 loop spans 17 amino acids. With V trimmed by 5 bases and J by 6 bases, 16 bases remained unmatched. Germline loops: CDR1 LNHDA, CDR2 SQIVND (reference sequence). CDR3 residues: CASSAQVSLAVPDTQYF. For the CDR3, the DNA is TGTGCCAGTAGTGCCCAGGTCTCACTAGCGGTACCGGATACGCAGTATTTT.

This rearrangement joins TRBV19 to TRBJ1-1; D is unclear. The CDR3 consists of 12 residues. The germline V gene encodes CDR1 LNHDA and CDR2 SQIVND (reference sequence). V lost 3 bases and J lost 7, with 9 bases in between. The CDR3 reads CASSILTGEAFF. The CDR3 DNA is TGTGCCAGTAGTATTTTAACGGGTGAAGCTTTCTTT.

The chain is built from TRBV10-3 and TRBJ2-7; 7 bases line up with TRBD1. The J segment lost 0 bases and the V segment lost 0 bases, leaving 5 bases of the junction unmatched. There are 16 residues in the CDR3. Germline CDR1 reads ENHRY; CDR2 reads SYGVKD. In DNA, the CDR3 is TGTGCCATCAGTGAGTCCTGGGGACAGAACTCCTACGAGCAGTACTTC. Translating gives CAISESWGQNSYEQYF.

This chain uses TRBV15 with TRBJ2-2, with D possibly TRBD1 on 5 matching bases. Germline values: CDR1 LNHNV, CDR2 YYDKDF (reference sequence). Trimming took off 0 bases at V and 5 bases at J, with 10 bases between the two ends. The CDR3 totals 15 residues. The CDR3 coding sequence is TGTGCCACCAGCAGAGATATAGGGGATACCGGGGAGCTGTTTTTT. The encoded protein is CATSRDIGDTGELFF.

This clone was seen only once. V usage is TRBV6-6 and J usage is TRBJ2-5; the D is unclear. Germline V lookup: CDR1 MNHNY, CDR2 SVGAGI (reference sequence). V was trimmed by 3 bases and J by 4 bases, leaving 15 bases between them. CDR3 length: 15 residues. The chain's CDR3 is CASSYMPWTPETQYF. CDR3 in DNA: TGTGCCAGCAGTTATATGCCCTGGACCCCAGAGACCCAGTACTTC.